These 17 T cell receptor beta chains were all obtained from the same sample, sequenced in a study of T cell repertoires in breast cancer. Paired alpha-beta TCRs of CD8+ T cells were analyzed by expanded emulsion RT-PCR. Blocking oligonucleotides added to a second nested PCR suppressed unpaired genes. TCRdb redid the calling of the emulsion pairing reads with MiXCR, one entry per CDR3 protein. The sample includes roughly 40,000 distinct CDR3 sequences, under 60% seen only once; the top ten take 50% to 65%. Sequenced input: CD8+ T cells. The receptors were gathered from a pool of human donors with breast cancer or a healthy control (not recorded which).

V is TRBV29-1 and J is TRBJ2-1; tentative D call: TRBD2 (5 bases). This CDR3 contains 11 residues. Trimming left V 7 bases short and J 6 bases short, with 10 bases between. From germline, CDR1 is SQVTM and CDR2 ANQGSEA. CDR3 region: CSARGINEQFF. The CDR3 region has the DNA TGCAGCGCCCGAGGGATCAATGAGCAGTTCTTC.

The V call is TRBV27, the J call TRBJ2-6; D possibly corresponds to TRBD2 (7 bases). The CDR3 spans 18 residues. V was shortened by 5 bases and J by 2 bases, with 19 bases between the two germline ends. Germline assignment: CDR1 MNHEY and CDR2 SMNVEV (reference sequence). CDR3 in amino acids: CASSSLGGATPGANVLTF. DNA of the CDR3: TGTGCCAGCAGTAGCCTGGGGGGGGCAACCCCTGGGGCCAACGTCCTGACTTTC. Full variable domain (outside the CDR3, taken from reference TRBV27 and TRBJ2-6): EAQVTQNPRYLITVTGKKLTVTCSQNMNHEYMSWYRQDPGLGLRQIYYSMNVEVTDKGDVPEGYKVSRKEKRNFPLILESPSPNQTSLYFCASSSLGGATPGANVLTFGAGSRLTVL.

The gene calls are TRBV6-1 and TRBJ1-1, with a weak D call TRBD1 (6 bases). The CDR3 totals 16 residues. Looked up from germline, CDR1 is MNHNS and CDR2 is SASEGT. V gave up 5 bases and J gave up 0 bases, with 16 bases separating them. CDR3 nucleotide sequence: TGTGCCAGCAGTCACACTCGAACAGGGCTGAACACTGAAGCTTTCTTT. It yields the protein CASSHTRTGLNTEAFF.

V is TRBV12-3 or TRBV12-4 and J is TRBJ2-2, with 7 bases that match TRBD1. The junction had 5 bases not matched to a gene; V was cut back by 6 bases and J by 4 bases. The CDR3 runs to 14 residues. The CDR3, as DNA: TGTGCCAGCAGCAGGGGGTCGGGCACCGGGGAGCTGTTTTTT. Encoded protein: CASSRGSGTGELFF.

This clonotype appeared a few times. The chain is built from TRBV29-1 and TRBJ2-1, with TRBD2 matching 10 bases. Looked up from germline, CDR1 is SQVTM and CDR2 is ANQGSEA. This CDR3 is 14 amino acids long. V dropped 4 bases and J dropped 2; count of bases not matched to a gene: 2. CDR3 in amino acids: CSVVTSGTYNEQFF. CDR3 nucleotide sequence: TGCAGCGTTGTTACTAGCGGGACCTACAATGAGCAGTTCTTC.

In its sample, this clonotype was seen a few times. The chain uses TRBV3-1 and TRBJ1-5; D is unresolved. Germline lookup yields CDR1 LGHDT and CDR2 YNNKEL (reference sequence). The CDR3 has 12 residues. V gave up 1 base and J gave up 4 bases, with 2 bases separating them. As DNA, the CDR3 is TGTGCCAGCAGCCAAGTAAATCAGCCCCAGCATTTT. Translated: CASSQVNQPQHF.

Note on this clonotype: The final CDR3 position lacks the conserved phenylalanine or tryptophan, pointing to a likely read error. The CDR3 spells CASSLALAGVVEQFS. Written as DNA, the CDR3 is TGTGCCAGCAGCTTAGCTCTAGCGGGGGTGGTGGAGCAGTTCTCC. This chain links TRBV7-8 with TRBJ2-1; 10 bases align to TRBD2. Germline CDR1 reads SGHVS; CDR2 reads FQNEAQ. V was pared by 0 bases and J by 10 bases, with 6 bases of the junction left unmatched. CDR3 size: 15 residues.

This clonotype showed up just a few times. The chain couples TRBV3-1 to TRBJ2-1; TRBD1 aligns across 7 bases. The CDR3 has 13 residues. CDR1 is LGHDT, CDR2 YNNKEL, per germline (reference sequence). V trimming: 4 bases; J trimming: 8 bases; junction bases outside the gene matches: 5. The CDR3 region is CASSPTGWDEQFF. In DNA form, the CDR3 reads TGTGCCAGCAGCCCGACAGGGTGGGATGAGCAGTTCTTC.

This clonotype was recorded a few times. This chain connects TRBV6-1 to TRBJ1-6; the D gene is possibly TRBD1 (6 bases). V was shortened by 6 bases and J by 5 bases, with 17 bases between the two germline ends. This CDR3 region has 16 residues. In germline, CDR1 is MNHNS, CDR2 SASEGT. CDR3 residues: CASRYVGGNDNSPLHF. Here the CDR3 DNA reads TGTGCCAGCAGATACGTAGGGGGGAATGATAATTCACCCCTCCACTTT.

A word on this clonotype: With a much larger clone just one base away, this may be a read error. The chain combines TRBV7-6 with TRBJ2-1, with 9 nucleotides matching TRBD2. Germline V gene sequence: CDR1 SGHVS, CDR2 FNYEAQ. The CDR3 contains 13 residues. Here the CDR3 DNA reads TGTGCCAGCAGATTTAGCGGGGGAAATGAGCGGTTCTTC. It specifies CASRFSGGNERFF.

V and J are TRBV12-5 and TRBJ2-7; D remains unclear. V was shortened by 1 base and J by 4 bases, with 8 bases between the two germline ends. CDR1 is LGHNT and CDR2 is FRNRAP in the germline V gene. The CDR3 is made up of 13 amino acids. The chain's CDR3 is CASGLDRNYEQYF. The CDR3 DNA follows: TGTGCTAGTGGTTTGGACCGGAATTACGAGCAGTACTTC.

On this clonotype: This could be a read error, since a much larger clone is one nucleotide away. V usage is TRBV27 and J usage is TRBJ1-5; D not certain. The CDR3 is 16 amino acids. Deletions cut 5 bases from V and 1 base from J, with 15 bases between. Germline CDR1 is MNHEY and CDR2 is SMNVEV (reference sequence). CDR3 nucleotide sequence: TGTGCCAGCAGTATCCCCAAGAGAGAAAGCAATCAGCCCCAGCATTTT. Protein: CASSIPKRESNQPQHF.

This clonotype was recorded at least ten times. The rearrangement joins TRBV11-1 to TRBJ1-1; no clear D gene. There are 12 residues in the CDR3. The germline gives CDR1 SGHAT, CDR2 FQDESV (reference sequence). The V end was cut by 5 bases, the J end by 5 bases, with 9 bases between. The CDR3 reads CASSLQRTEAFF. The CDR3, as DNA: TGTGCCAGCAGCCTTCAAAGGACTGAAGCTTTCTTT.

With respect to this clonotype: This could be a read error, since a much larger clone is one nucleotide away. The chain couples TRBV27 to TRBJ2-5; no clear D gene. The CDR3 consists of 13 residues. Per germline, CDR1 MNHEY and CDR2 SMNVEV (reference sequence). For the CDR3, the DNA is TGTGCCAGCAGTTATCGTTACCAAGGGACCCAGTACTTC. Encoded protein: CASSYRYQGTQYF.

This rearrangement joins TRBV2 to TRBJ1-5, with D uncertain. The germline gives CDR1 SNHLY, CDR2 FYNNEI. V was shortened by 2 bases and J by 9 bases, with 14 bases between the two germline ends. The CDR3 has 14 amino acids. CDR3 in DNA: TGTGCCAGCAGTGAATTGGATTTAGGGTGGCCCCAGCATTTT. The encoded protein is CASSELDLGWPQHF.

This clonotype was counted a single time. The CDR3 DNA reads as TGTGCCAGCAGCCCCTGGTCGCAAGGCTCCTACAATGAGCAGTTCTTC. It specifies CASSPWSQGSYNEQFF. This chain links TRBV11-3 with TRBJ2-1; D is unclear. Trimming removed 5 bases at V and 0 bases at J, with 14 bases between. The CDR3 is 16 residues long. Germline-derived CDR1 and CDR2 are SGHNT and YENEEA.

The CDR3 nucleotides read TGTGCCAGCAGTTTTGGTCGGGTGGCGTATGGCTACACCTTC. Its translation: CASSFGRVAYGYTF. V is TRBV28 and J is TRBJ1-2; no definite D call. V lost 3 bases and J 5 bases, leaving 13 bases between the germline ends. The CDR3 covers 14 residues. In germline, CDR1 is MDHEN, CDR2 SYDVKM.